This TCR beta chain stems from a study of radiotherapy plus CTLA-4 blockade in lung cancer. In the study overall: Disease control was present in 30% to 40% of patients, and objective responses in around 18%. General observations from the study: Early blood T cell clone dynamics, with interferon-beta, were reported to best predict response. Researchers report tumor-derived TCR clones expanding in blood after radiotherapy plus ipilimumab.

In regard to this clone: Its matching antigen is unknown.

The protocol was immunoSEQ multiplex PCR, while the TCRdb copy is restricted to in-frame clones and leaves out a portion. The repertoire holds 90,000 to 100,000 clones, roughly four fifths seen once, with roughly 24% in the top ten. CTLA-4 blockade with ipilimumab, together with focal radiation, was given to patients with chemo-refractory metastatic non-small-cell lung cancer. From germline, CDR1 is SGHDN and CDR2 FVKESK. The CDR3 extends over 13 amino acids. Unmatched junction bases numbered 8, after V lost 4 bases and J lost 9 bases. The clonotype comes from a human donor with non-small cell lung cancer that progressed on radiotherapy plus ipilimumab. This specimen consisted of peripheral blood, obtained from a patient treated with radiotherapy plus ipilimumab. The chain has TRBV14 and TRBJ1-1, with 7 bases lining up with TRBD1. This chain's CDR3 is CASSPTGTDKAFF. The DNA of the CDR3 is TGTGCCAGCAGCCCAACCGGGACAGATAAAGCTTTCTTT.